Below, 5 T cell receptor beta chains from the same sample are listed, as sequenced in a study of shared clonotypes between healthy human individuals. Profiling relied on immunoSEQ multiplex PCR, and the TCRdb table lists in-frame clones only, not all of them. The data contain 1.5 million to 2.5 million clones, over 85% of them singletons. Naivety among CD8 cells was defined by CD45RO negativity and positive CCR7 selection, thereby excluding terminally differentiated effector memory CD45RA+ cells. The sample taken for sequencing was naive CD8+ T cells sorted from blood. Every receptor here comes from a man in his late teens or twenties in good health.

The gene calls are TRBV27 and TRBJ2-1, with 9 bases aligning to TRBD2. The CDR3 extends over 15 amino acids. Germline V gene sequence: CDR1 MNHEY, CDR2 SMNVEV (reference sequence). With V trimmed by 5 bases and J by 8 bases, 10 bases remained unmatched. The CDR3 DNA sequence: TGTGCCAGCAGTCAAATAGCGGGAGTAGAGGATGAGCAGTTCTTC. Its translation is CASSQIAGVEDEQFF.

This clone has a single count. V is TRBV10-3 and J is TRBJ2-3; 8 bases align to TRBD2. Unmatched junction bases numbered 5, after V lost 8 bases and J lost 4 bases. Germline CDR1 reads ENHRY; CDR2 reads SYGVKD. The CDR3 length is 13 residues. The CDR3: CAIERESSDTQYF. The CDR3 coding sequence is TGTGCCATCGAGCGGGAGAGTTCAGATACGCAGTATTTT.

The gene calls are TRBV7-9 and TRBJ2-7, with 8 bases aligning to TRBD2. The CDR3 has 15 residues. Germline V gene data show CDR1 as SEHNR and CDR2 as FQNEAQ (reference sequence). Trimming cost V 5 bases and J 6 bases; bases outside gene matches: 12. This CDR3 reads CASSPLAGPASEQYF. The CDR3 nucleotides are TGTGCCAGCAGCCCTTTAGCGGGACCAGCCTCCGAGCAGTACTTC.

Only a few counts were recorded for this clone. Other nucleotide sequences from this sample produce the same CDR3. J is TRBJ2-2 and V is TRBV27; no reliable D call. This CDR3 is built from 12 residues. Deletions cut 3 bases from V and 3 bases from J, with 2 bases between. Germline values: CDR1 MNHEY, CDR2 SMNVEV (reference sequence). The DNA of the CDR3 is TGTGCCAGCAGTTTCCACACCGGGGAGCTGTTTTTT. This codes for CASSFHTGELFF.

On this clone: This same CDR3 is encoded by further DNA sequences in the sample. The CDR3 protein is CASSLGGMSNQPQHF. The CDR3 DNA sequence: TGTGCCAGCAGTTTAGGAGGAATGAGCAATCAGCCCCAGCATTTT. The V call is TRBV27, the J call TRBJ1-5; D not certain. The germline CDR1 and CDR2 sequences are MNHEY and SMNVEV (reference sequence). V was trimmed by 2 bases and J by 1 base, leaving 9 bases between them. The CDR3 runs to 15 residues.